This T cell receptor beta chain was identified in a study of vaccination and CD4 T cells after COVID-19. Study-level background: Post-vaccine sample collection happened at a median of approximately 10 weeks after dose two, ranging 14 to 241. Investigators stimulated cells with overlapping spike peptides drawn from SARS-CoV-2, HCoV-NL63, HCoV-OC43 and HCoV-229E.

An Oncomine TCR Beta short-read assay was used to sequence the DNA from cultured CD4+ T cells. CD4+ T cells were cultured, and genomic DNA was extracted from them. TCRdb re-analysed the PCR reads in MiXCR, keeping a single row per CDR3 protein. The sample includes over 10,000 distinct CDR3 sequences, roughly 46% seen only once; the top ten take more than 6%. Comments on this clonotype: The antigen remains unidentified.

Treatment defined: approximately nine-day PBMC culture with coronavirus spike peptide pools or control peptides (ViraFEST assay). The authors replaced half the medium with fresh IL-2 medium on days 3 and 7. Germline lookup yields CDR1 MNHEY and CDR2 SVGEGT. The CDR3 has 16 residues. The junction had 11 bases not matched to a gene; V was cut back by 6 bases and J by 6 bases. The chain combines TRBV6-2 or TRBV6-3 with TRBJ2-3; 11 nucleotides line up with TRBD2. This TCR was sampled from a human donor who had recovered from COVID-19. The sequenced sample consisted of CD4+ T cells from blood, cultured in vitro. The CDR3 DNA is TGTGCCAGCAGCCCCCACCTAGCGGGGGGCATTGATACGCAGTATTTT. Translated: CASSPHLAGGIDTQYF.